This T cell receptor beta chain was recovered during a study of cytomegalovirus exposure and HLA in healthy donors. J gave up 0 bases and V 5 bases, and 10 bases lay outside the gene matches. The CDR3 is 18 amino acids. Germline V gene lookup returns CDR1 KGHSH and CDR2 LQKENI. Whole-study results and caveats: Data from an earlier analysis indicated that most TCR beta V segments were productive either about 87% or about 30% of the time. The only immune exposure information that was available was CMV serostatus.

Primers: 60 Vbeta forward and 13 Jbeta reverse. Clones were read by immunoSEQ multiplex PCR, and TCRdb kept only the in-frame ones, dropping some. Of some 130,000 clones listed, more than 80% were seen once; the top ten hold under 7%. The donors (healthy individuals) were bone marrow donors. About this clone: Its target is not known.

Sequenced: PBMCs. V is TRBV18 and J is TRBJ1-3, with 10 nucleotides matching TRBD1. The receptor comes from a woman between 25 and 40 years old in good health and CMV-seropositive. CDR3 nucleotides: TGTGCCAGCTCAACCGGGACAGGGGCTTCCAGCTCTGGAAACACCATATATTTT. It specifies CASSTGTGASSSGNTIYF.